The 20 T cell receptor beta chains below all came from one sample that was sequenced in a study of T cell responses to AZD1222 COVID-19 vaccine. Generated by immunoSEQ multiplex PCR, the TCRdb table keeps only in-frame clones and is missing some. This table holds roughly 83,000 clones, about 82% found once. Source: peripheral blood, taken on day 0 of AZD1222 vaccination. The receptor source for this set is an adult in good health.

For the CDR3, the DNA is TGTGCCAGCAGTTACTCACAGGGGAGTGAAGCTTTCTTT. Encoded protein: CASSYSQGSEAFF. The chain combines TRBV6-5 with TRBJ1-1, with 7 bases that match TRBD1. The V and J ends lost 0 bases and 7 bases, in that order; junction bases with no gene match: 2. CDR1 MNHEY and CDR2 SVGAGI come from the germline V gene. The CDR3 is made up of 13 amino acids.

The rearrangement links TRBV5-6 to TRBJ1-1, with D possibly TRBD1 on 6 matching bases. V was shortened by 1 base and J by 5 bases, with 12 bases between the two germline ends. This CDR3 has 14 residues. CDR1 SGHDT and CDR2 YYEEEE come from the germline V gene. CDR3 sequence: CASSLPGERTEAFF. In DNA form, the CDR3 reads TGTGCCAGCAGCTTGCCAGGGGAAAGGACTGAAGCTTTCTTT.

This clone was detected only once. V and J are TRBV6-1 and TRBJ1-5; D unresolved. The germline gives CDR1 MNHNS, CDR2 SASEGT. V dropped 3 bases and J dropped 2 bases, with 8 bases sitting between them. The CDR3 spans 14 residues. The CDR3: CASSDRGGNQPQHF. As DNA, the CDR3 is TGTGCCAGCAGTGACCGCGGGGGCAATCAGCCCCAGCATTTT.

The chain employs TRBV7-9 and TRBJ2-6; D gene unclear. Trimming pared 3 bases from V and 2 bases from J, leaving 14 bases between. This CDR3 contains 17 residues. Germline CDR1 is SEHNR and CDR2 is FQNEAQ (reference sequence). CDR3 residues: CASSFSLGGTGANVLTF. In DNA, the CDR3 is TGTGCCAGCAGCTTTAGCCTGGGTGGGACTGGGGCCAACGTCCTGACTTTC.

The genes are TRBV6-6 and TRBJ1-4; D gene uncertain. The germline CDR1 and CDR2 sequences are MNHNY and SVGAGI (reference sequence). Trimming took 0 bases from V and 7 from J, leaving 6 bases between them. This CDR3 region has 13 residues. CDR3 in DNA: TGTGCCAGCAGTTACTCAGTCGGTGAAAAACTGTTTTTT. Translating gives CASSYSVGEKLFF.

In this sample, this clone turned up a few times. CDR3 in DNA: TGTGCCAGCGGCACACTGGGGGGCCTCCGCGCCAACTTGTATGGCTACACCTTC. Translation gives CASGTLGGLRANLYGYTF. The genes are TRBV11-2 and TRBJ1-2; D is perhaps TRBD1 (6 bases). The CDR3 loop spans 18 amino acids. Trimming cost V 8 bases and J 5 bases, with 30 bases left between them. Per germline, CDR1 SGHAT and CDR2 FQNNGV.

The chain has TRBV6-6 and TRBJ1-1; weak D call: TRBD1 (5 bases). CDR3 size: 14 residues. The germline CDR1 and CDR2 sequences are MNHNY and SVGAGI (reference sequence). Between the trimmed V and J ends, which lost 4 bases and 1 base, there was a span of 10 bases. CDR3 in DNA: TGTGCCAGCAGTTGGCCCCAGGGGAACACTGAAGCTTTCTTT. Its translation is CASSWPQGNTEAFF.

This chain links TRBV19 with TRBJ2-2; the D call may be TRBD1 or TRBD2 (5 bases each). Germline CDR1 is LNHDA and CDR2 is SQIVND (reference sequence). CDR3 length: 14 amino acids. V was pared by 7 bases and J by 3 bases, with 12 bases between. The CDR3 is CASTRDPYTGELFF. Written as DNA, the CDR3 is TGTGCCAGTACTCGGGACCCGTACACCGGGGAGCTGTTTTTT.

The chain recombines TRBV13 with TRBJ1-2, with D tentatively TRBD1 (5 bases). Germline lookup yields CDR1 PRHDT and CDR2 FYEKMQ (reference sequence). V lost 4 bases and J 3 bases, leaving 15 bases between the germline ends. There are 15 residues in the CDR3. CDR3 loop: CASSSGGRAYYGYTF. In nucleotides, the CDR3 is TGTGCCAGCAGCTCGGGGGGACGGGCTTACTATGGCTACACCTTC.

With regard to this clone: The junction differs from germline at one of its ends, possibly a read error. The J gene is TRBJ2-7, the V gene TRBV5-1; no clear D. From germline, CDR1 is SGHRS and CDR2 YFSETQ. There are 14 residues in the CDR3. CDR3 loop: CASSLESTSDEQYF. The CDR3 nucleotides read TGCGCCAGCAGCTTGGAATCCACCTCCGACGAGCAGTACTTC.

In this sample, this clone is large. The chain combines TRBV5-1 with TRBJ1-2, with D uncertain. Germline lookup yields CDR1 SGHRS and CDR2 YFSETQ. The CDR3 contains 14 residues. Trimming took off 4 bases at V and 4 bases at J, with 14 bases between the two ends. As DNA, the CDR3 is TGCGCCAGCAGCCAGGATACGGAGGGCTATGGCTACACCTTC. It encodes CASSQDTEGYGYTF.

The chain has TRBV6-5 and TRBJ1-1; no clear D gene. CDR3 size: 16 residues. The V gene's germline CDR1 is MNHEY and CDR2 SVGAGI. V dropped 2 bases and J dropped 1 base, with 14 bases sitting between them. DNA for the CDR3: TGTGCCAGCAGTTACGGCAGGATTACTGGGAACACTGAAGCTTTCTTT. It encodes CASSYGRITGNTEAFF.

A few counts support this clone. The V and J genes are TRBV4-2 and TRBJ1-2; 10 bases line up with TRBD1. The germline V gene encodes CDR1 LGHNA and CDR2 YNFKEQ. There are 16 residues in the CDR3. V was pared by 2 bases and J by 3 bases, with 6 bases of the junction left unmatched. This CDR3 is CASSQSGTGADYGYTF. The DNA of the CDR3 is TGTGCCAGCAGCCAATCCGGGACAGGGGCAGACTATGGCTACACCTTC.

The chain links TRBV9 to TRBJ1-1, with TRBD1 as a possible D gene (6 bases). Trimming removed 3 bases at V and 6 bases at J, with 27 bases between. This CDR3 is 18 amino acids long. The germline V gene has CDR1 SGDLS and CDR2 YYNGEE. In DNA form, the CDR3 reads TGTGCCAGCAGCGCCCGTAGCCAGGGGATCGTCGATAGCGCTGAAGCTTTCTTT. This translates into CASSARSQGIVDSAEAFF.

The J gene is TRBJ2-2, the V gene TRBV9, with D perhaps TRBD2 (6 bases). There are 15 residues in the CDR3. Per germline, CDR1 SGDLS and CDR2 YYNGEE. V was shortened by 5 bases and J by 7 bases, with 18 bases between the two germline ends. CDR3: CASSERVAGGGELFF. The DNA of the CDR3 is TGTGCCAGCAGTGAGCGGGTCGCTGGGGGCGGGGAGCTGTTTTTT.

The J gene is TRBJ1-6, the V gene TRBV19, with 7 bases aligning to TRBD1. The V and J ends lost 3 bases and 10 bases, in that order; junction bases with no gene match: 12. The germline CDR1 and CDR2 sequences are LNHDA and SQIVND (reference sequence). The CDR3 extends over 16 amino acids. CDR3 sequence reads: CASSMVVDRVGSPLHF. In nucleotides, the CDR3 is TGTGCCAGTAGTATGGTCGTCGACAGGGTTGGCTCACCCCTCCACTTT.

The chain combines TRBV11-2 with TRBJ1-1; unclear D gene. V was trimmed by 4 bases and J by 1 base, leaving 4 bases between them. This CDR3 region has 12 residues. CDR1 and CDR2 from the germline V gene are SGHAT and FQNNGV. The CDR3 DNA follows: TGTGCCAGCAGCTGGCCGAACACTGAAGCTTTCTTT. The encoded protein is CASSWPNTEAFF.

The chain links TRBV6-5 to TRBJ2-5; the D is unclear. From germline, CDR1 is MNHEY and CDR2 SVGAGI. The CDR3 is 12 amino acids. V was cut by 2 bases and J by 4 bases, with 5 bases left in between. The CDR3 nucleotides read TGTGCCAGCAGTTACCTACGAGAGACCCAGTACTTC. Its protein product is CASSYLRETQYF.

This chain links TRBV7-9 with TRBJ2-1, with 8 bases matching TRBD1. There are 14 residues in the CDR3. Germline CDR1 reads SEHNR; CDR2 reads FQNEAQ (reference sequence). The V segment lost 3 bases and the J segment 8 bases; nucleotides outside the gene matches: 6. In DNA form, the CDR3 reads TGTGCCAGCAGCTTTCTGGACAGGGCCCATGAGCAGTTCTTC. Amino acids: CASSFLDRAHEQFF.

CDR3 DNA: TGTGCCACCAGCAGAGATGAGGAACACAGAAGCTATGGCTACACCTTC. It translates to CATSRDEEHRSYGYTF. The chain is built from TRBV15 and TRBJ1-2; D is undetermined. The germline V gene has CDR1 LNHNV and CDR2 YYDKDF (reference sequence). The ends were cut back, 0 bases at V and 4 bases at J, with 15 bases in the middle. This CDR3 has 16 amino acids.